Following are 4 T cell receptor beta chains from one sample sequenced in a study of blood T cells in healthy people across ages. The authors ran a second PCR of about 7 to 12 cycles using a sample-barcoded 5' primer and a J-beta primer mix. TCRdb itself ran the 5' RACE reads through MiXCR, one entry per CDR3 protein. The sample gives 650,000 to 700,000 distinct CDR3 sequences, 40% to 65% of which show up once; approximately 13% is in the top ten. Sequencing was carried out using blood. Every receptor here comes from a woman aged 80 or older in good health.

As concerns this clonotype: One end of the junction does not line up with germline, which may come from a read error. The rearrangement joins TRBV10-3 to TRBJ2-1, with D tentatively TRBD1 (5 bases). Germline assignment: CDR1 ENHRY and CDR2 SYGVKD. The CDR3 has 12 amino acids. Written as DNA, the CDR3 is TGCGCCATCGGTGGACAAAACAATGAGCAGTTCTTC. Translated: CAIGGQNNEQFF.

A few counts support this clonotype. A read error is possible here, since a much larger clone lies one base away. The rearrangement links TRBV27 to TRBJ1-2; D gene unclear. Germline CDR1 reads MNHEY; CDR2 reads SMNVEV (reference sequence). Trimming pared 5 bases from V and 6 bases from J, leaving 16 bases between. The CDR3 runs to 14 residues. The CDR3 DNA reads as TGTGCCAGCAGTGCGACTGACTACCGGAATGGCTACACCTTC. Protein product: CASSATDYRNGYTF.

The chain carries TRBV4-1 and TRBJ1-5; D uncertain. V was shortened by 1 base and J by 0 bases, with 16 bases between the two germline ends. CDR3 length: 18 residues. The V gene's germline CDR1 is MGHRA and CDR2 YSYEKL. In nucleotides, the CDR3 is TGCGCCAGCAGCCAAGGGAGGCCCCCGGGATATAGCAATCAGCCCCAGCATTTT. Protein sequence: CASSQGRPPGYSNQPQHF.

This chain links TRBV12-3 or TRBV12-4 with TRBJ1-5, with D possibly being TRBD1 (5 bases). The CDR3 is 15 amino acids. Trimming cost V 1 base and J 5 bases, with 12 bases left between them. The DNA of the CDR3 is TGTGCCAGCAGTTTAGGGCAGGGAAGGGATCAGCCCCAGCATTTT. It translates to CASSLGQGRDQPQHF.